Listed below are T cell receptor beta chains from one sample, sequenced in a study of CD8+CD57+ T cells in acquired aplastic anemia. Using its own MiXCR run on the reads, TCRdb lists one record per CDR3 protein. Of fewer than 150,000 distinct CDR3 sequences listed, about 48% are singletons. Sequencing input: sorted CD4+, CD8+, or CD8+CD57+ T cells (not recorded which) from PBMCs. These receptor sequences come from a human donor in good health, serving as a control. Both conserved end residues are part of each CDR3. Each record gives: clone size, V gene, D gene, J gene, CDR3 protein, CDR3 DNA. D genes are given only for firm matches. The size of a clone is reported for some rows only, either as once, few or many, or as a class for expanded clones.

-	TRBV4-3	-	TRBJ2-3	CASSQLSGSSTDTQYF	TGCGCCAGCAGCCAACTAAGCGGGTCTAGCACAGATACGCAGTATTTT
-	TRBV19	-	TRBJ1-5	CASVVVAGSNQPQHF	TGTGCCTCAGTAGTTGTGGCGGGGAGCAATCAGCCCCAGCATTTT
-	TRBV30	TRBD1	TRBJ2-7	CAWRAGTAAYEQYF	TGTGCCTGGAGAGCCGGGACAGCTGCCTACGAGCAGTACTTC
many	TRBV20-1	TRBD1	TRBJ1-2	CSARGTGSSYGYTF	TGCAGTGCTAGGGGGACAGGGTCGAGCTATGGCTACACCTTC
many	TRBV20-1	-	TRBJ2-1	CSALGRVGNEQFF	TGCAGTGCTTTGGGGAGAGTGGGCAATGAGCAGTTCTTC
-	TRBV15	-	TRBJ2-5	CATSGETQYF	TGTGCCACCAGCGGGGAGACCCAGTACTTC
-	TRBV29-1	TRBD2	TRBJ2-3	CSVDPRLAGLGQYF	TGCAGCGTTGACCCTCGACTAGCGGGCCTAGGGCAGTATTTT
-	TRBV24-1	-	TRBJ1-3	CASRPGENPSGNTIYF	TGTGCCAGCAGGCCCGGAGAAAATCCCTCTGGAAACACCATATATTTT
few	TRBV18	-	TRBJ1-1	CASSPPGAPRGNTEAFF	TGTGCCAGCTCACCACCGGGGGCACCGAGGGGGAACACTGAAGCTTTCTTT
-	TRBV29-1	TRBD2	TRBJ2-5	CSALETSGGAGTQYF	TGCAGCGCCCTAGAGACTAGCGGGGGGGCCGGGACCCAGTACTTC
-	TRBV15	-	TRBJ2-3	CATRDTDTQYF	TGTGCCACGAGGGACACAGATACGCAGTATTTT
many	TRBV6-6	-	TRBJ1-1	CASSFSILNTEAFF	TGTGCCAGCAGTTTCTCCATCCTGAACACTGAAGCTTTCTTT
many	TRBV6-5	-	TRBJ2-7	CASSYSVAIGREQYF	TGTGCCAGCAGTTACTCCGTTGCTATCGGCCGCGAGCAGTACTTC
many	TRBV27	TRBD2	TRBJ2-7	CASSLDGRGGYEQYF	TGTGCCAGCAGCCTCGACGGGAGGGGGGGTTACGAGCAGTACTTC
-	TRBV20-1	-	TRBJ2-3	CSARSEAGWTDTQYF	TGCAGTGCTAGAAGCGAGGCAGGGTGGACAGATACGCAGTATTTT
many	TRBV4-1	-	TRBJ1-2	CASSQVGGGENRRRIYGYTF	TGCGCCAGCAGCCAAGTTGGGGGAGGCGAAAACAGGCGACGAATTTATGGCTACACCTTC
many	TRBV20-1	-	TRBJ2-1	CSASPRSPRRSYNEQFF	TGCAGTGCTTCCCCTCGTTCCCCACGACGCTCCTACAATGAGCAGTTCTTC
-	TRBV24-1	TRBD1	TRBJ2-7	CATSAPGTGGVEQYF	TGTGCCACCAGTGCCCCCGGGACAGGGGGAGTCGAGCAGTACTTC
-	TRBV25-1	TRBD1	TRBJ1-2	CASSEGTGPNYGYTF	TGTGCCAGCAGTGAAGGGACAGGGCCTAACTATGGCTACACCTTC
-	TRBV20-1	-	TRBJ2-5	CSVKWGGVETQYF	TGCAGTGTAAAGTGGGGGGGCGTGGAGACCCAGTACTTC
-	TRBV29-1	-	TRBJ2-7	CSVYLGGEQYF	TGCAGCGTATACTTAGGGGGCGAGCAGTACTTC
many	TRBV5-1	-	TRBJ1-2	CASSSESFYGYTF	TGCGCCAGCAGCTCGGAGAGCTTCTATGGCTACACCTTC
-	TRBV11-2	TRBD1	TRBJ1-6	CASRIGTGRGNSPHHF	TGTGCCAGCAGGATCGGGACAGGGCGGGGGAATTCACCCCACCACTTT
-	TRBV25-1	-	TRBJ1-2	CASSNTGTYGYTF	TGTGCCAGCAGCAATACAGGGACCTATGGCTACACCTTC
-	TRBV9	-	TRBJ2-6	CASSGWSSGANVLTF	TGTGCCAGCAGTGGGTGGAGCTCTGGGGCCAACGTCCTGACTTTC
many	TRBV5-1	TRBD1	TRBJ1-1	CASSLDGQGMNTEAFF	TGCGCCAGCAGCTTGGACGGACAGGGGATGAACACTGAAGCTTTCTTT
-	TRBV14	-	TRBJ1-1	CASSQEERHLNTEAFF	TGTGCCAGCAGCCAAGAAGAGCGACACCTGAACACTGAAGCTTTCTTT
-	TRBV7-2	-	TRBJ1-6	CASSPIGMSPLHF	TGTGCCAGCAGCCCTATAGGAATGTCACCCCTCCACTTT
-	TRBV7-3	-	TRBJ2-7	CASSLSGSYEQYF	TGTGCCAGCAGTTTAAGCGGCTCCTATGAGCAGTACTTC
-	TRBV29-1	-	TRBJ1-2	CSVEDPSQGGYTF	TGCAGCGTTGAAGATCCAAGTCAGGGCGGCTACACCTTC
-	TRBV29-1	-	TRBJ1-2	CSVEGNYYGYTF	TGCAGCGTTGAGGGCAATTACTATGGCTACACCTTC
-	TRBV19	-	TRBJ2-2	CASNPRGTSNTGELFF	TGTGCCAGTAACCCCCGAGGAACCTCGAACACCGGGGAGCTGTTTTTC
-	TRBV24-1	-	TRBJ2-2	CATRGRRNTGELFF	TGTGCCACCAGGGGACGGAGGAACACCGGGGAGCTGTTTTTT
few	TRBV5-1	-	TRBJ1-3	CASSVTGTGSPGNTIYF	TGCGCCAGCAGCGTAACCGGGACGGGGAGCCCTGGAAACACCATATATTTT
many	TRBV5-6	-	TRBJ2-7	CASSTATAVLYEQYF	TGTGCCAGCAGCACCGCGACAGCCGTTTTGTACGAGCAGTACTTC
-	TRBV24-1	-	TRBJ1-1	CATKRNPKTEADTEAFF	TGTGCCACCAAACGAAACCCTAAGACAGAGGCCGACACTGAAGCTTTCTTT
few	TRBV10-3	TRBD1	TRBJ1-1	CAIKGQGALNTEAFF	TGTGCCATCAAAGGGCAGGGGGCACTGAACACTGAAGCTTTCTTT
-	TRBV4-1	TRBD1	TRBJ1-6	CASSQNRGSNSPLHF	TGCGCCAGCAGCCAGAACAGGGGGTCTAACTCACCCCTCCACTTT
-	TRBV9	-	TRBJ1-6	CASSPRAGSPLHF	TGTGCCAGCAGCCCCCGCGCAGGTTCACCCCTCCACTTT
many	TRBV20-1	TRBD2	TRBJ2-3	CSASPASGGTDTQYF	TGCAGTGCTAGTCCCGCTAGCGGCGGCACAGATACGCAGTATTTT
many	TRBV6-1	-	TRBJ1-1	CASRQGSATEAFF	TGTGCCAGCAGACAGGGTTCGGCCACTGAAGCTTTCTTT